Below, 28 T cell receptor beta chains from the same sample are listed, as sequenced in a study of blood T cell repertoires in COVID-19. The protocol was immunoSEQ multiplex PCR, while the TCRdb copy is restricted to in-frame clones and leaves out a portion. The sample has some 40,000 clones, approximately 80% seen once. Material: peripheral blood. Every receptor here comes from a man in his 60s in a cohort sampled during active COVID-19.

V and J are TRBV28 and TRBJ1-1; TRBD1 agrees at 7 bases. CDR1 is MDHEN, CDR2 SYDVKM, per germline. The CDR3 sequence is 15 residues long. The ends lost 6 bases at V and 3 bases at J; junction bases unmatched: 10. In DNA, the CDR3 is TGTGCCAGCAGCTCGGGACAGACGATTTACACTGAAGCTTTCTTT. It yields the protein CASSSGQTIYTEAFF.

The CDR3 bases are TGTGCCAGCAGTTTACGGCAGGGTGGTGGCTACACCTTC. Its translation is CASSLRQGGGYTF. The V and J genes are TRBV28 and TRBJ1-2, with D possibly being TRBD1 (5 bases). The CDR3 loop spans 13 amino acids. Germline CDR1 MDHEN, CDR2 SYDVKM. Deletions cut 2 bases from V and 7 bases from J, with 11 bases between.

This clone qualifies as medium-sized (0.01 to 0.1%). V gene TRBV27 combines with J gene TRBJ2-7, with 9 bases fitting TRBD2. Germline V lookup: CDR1 MNHEY, CDR2 SMNVEV (reference sequence). The CDR3 sequence is 13 residues long. After removal of 3 bases from V and 6 bases from J, the junction contained 3 bases not matched to a gene. The CDR3 nucleotides are TGTGCCAGCAGTTTTAGCGGGAGCCGCGAGCAGTACTTC. Its translation is CASSFSGSREQYF.

This chain connects TRBV19 to TRBJ1-1; 9 bases agree with TRBD1. V trimming: 4 bases; J trimming: 2 bases; junction bases outside the gene matches: 8. The germline gives CDR1 LNHDA, CDR2 SQIVND (reference sequence). The CDR3 has 16 amino acids. In nucleotides, the CDR3 is TGTGCCAGTAGTACCCGGGACAGGGCCTTCAACACTGAAGCTTTCTTT. Protein sequence: CASSTRDRAFNTEAFF.

This chain joins TRBV27 and TRBJ2-5, with 9 positions matching TRBD2. CDR3 size: 17 residues. CDR1 is MNHEY and CDR2 is SMNVEV in the germline V gene (reference sequence). The ends lost 6 bases at V and 3 bases at J; junction bases unmatched: 14. CDR3 region: CASRASGRPLGEETQYF. In DNA form, the CDR3 reads TGTGCCAGCAGAGCCAGCGGGAGGCCCCTGGGAGAAGAGACCCAGTACTTC.

A few counts support this clone. This chain links TRBV6-2 or TRBV6-3 with TRBJ2-3, with 8 bases that match TRBD2. The CDR3 is 14 residues long. V was pared by 5 bases and J by 4 bases, with 5 bases of the junction left unmatched. Germline lookup yields CDR1 MNHEY and CDR2 SVGEGT. CDR3 sequence: CASSRAGEADTQYF. In DNA, the CDR3 is TGTGCCAGCAGTCGAGCGGGAGAGGCAGATACGCAGTATTTT.

The rearrangement links TRBV7-2 to TRBJ2-2, with a possible D match to TRBD2 (5 bases). The CDR3 has 16 residues. Trimming took off 6 bases at V and 7 bases at J, with 21 bases between the two ends. Germline values: CDR1 SGHTA, CDR2 FQGNSA. CDR3 sequence (DNA): TGTGCCAGCAGTAAGCGGCGAAAAGACCTCATCGGGGAGCTGTTTTTT. Protein product: CASSKRRKDLIGELFF.

This clone was seen more than once but under ten times. The chain links TRBV21-1 to TRBJ2-7; TRBD1 was called by the table and not checked on the DNA. TRBV21-1 is classified as a pseudogene. The CDR3 length is 16 residues. The CDR3 reads CASSPGGTGCTYEQYF. CDR3 DNA: TGTGCCAGCAGCCCTGGAGGGACAGGGTGCACCTACGAGCAGTACTTC.

V is TRBV12-3 or TRBV12-4 and J is TRBJ1-6; maybe TRBD1 (6 bases). This CDR3 has 12 residues. V dropped 6 bases and J dropped 14 bases, with 14 bases sitting between them. This chain's CDR3 is CASRQLRGSLHF. DNA for the CDR3: TGTGCCAGCAGGCAGTTGAGGGGGTCCCTCCACTTT.

The chain is built from TRBV9 and TRBJ2-3; D ambiguous. V gave up 0 bases and J gave up 5 bases, with 7 bases separating them. The CDR3 consists of 13 residues. Germline-derived CDR1 and CDR2 are SGDLS and YYNGEE. The CDR3 region is CASSVARIDTQYF. The CDR3 DNA reads TGTGCCAGCAGCGTAGCGAGGATAGATACGCAGTATTTT.

This clone was counted once. The chain joins TRBV7-6 to TRBJ2-5; 10 positions agree with TRBD2. The length of the CDR3 is 16 residues. J gave up 3 bases and V 1 base, and 5 bases lay outside the gene matches. Germline lookup yields CDR1 SGHVS and CDR2 FNYEAQ. The CDR3 region is CASSLVLAGVEETQYF. Written as DNA, the CDR3 is TGTGCCAGCAGCTTAGTCCTAGCGGGAGTTGAAGAGACCCAGTACTTC.

The chain combines TRBV12-5 with TRBJ2-5, with D perhaps matching TRBD2 (6 bases). The CDR3 is 14 amino acids. The ends were cut back, 7 bases at V and 7 bases at J, with 19 bases in the middle. Looked up from germline, CDR1 is LGHNT and CDR2 is FRNRAP. The CDR3 DNA reads TGTGCTAGTGCCCCGAGGGGTCAGGAGGGGACCCAGTACTTC. Protein product: CASAPRGQEGTQYF.

This sequence joins TRBV10-2 and TRBJ2-1, with D possibly matching TRBD2 (5 bases). The CDR3 loop spans 14 amino acids. Germline CDR1 is WSHSY and CDR2 is SAAADI. V dropped 6 bases and J dropped 7 bases, with 16 bases sitting between them. The CDR3 protein is CASRVQGRGNEQFF. The CDR3 bases are TGCGCCAGCAGGGTCCAAGGACGCGGGAATGAGCAGTTCTTC.

The V gene is TRBV28, the J gene TRBJ1-4; D not certain. Looked up from germline, CDR1 is MDHEN and CDR2 is SYDVKM. With 5 bases removed from V and 10 bases from J, the gap between germline ends came to 20 bases. The CDR3 covers 15 residues. DNA for the CDR3: TGTGCCAGCAGTCCTCTTGGAGGCGAGGTCGGAAAACTGTTTTTT. As protein: CASSPLGGEVGKLFF.

This clone was detected a few times. This sequence joins TRBV7-2 and TRBJ1-5; TRBD1 is a possible D gene (6 bases). Between the trimmed V and J ends, which lost 5 bases and 2 bases, there was a span of 10 bases. CDR1 and CDR2 from the germline V gene are SGHTA and FQGNSA. The CDR3 contains 14 residues. The CDR3 DNA follows: TGTGCCAGCAGCCGGGACACGGGCAATCAGCCCCAGCATTTT. It is translated as CASSRDTGNQPQHF.

This clone has more than one count but fewer than ten. The chain employs TRBV18 and TRBJ2-7; TRBD1 agrees at 10 bases. The germline CDR1 and CDR2 sequences are KGHSH and LQKENI. The CDR3 runs to 16 residues. J lost 3 bases, V lost 3 bases, and 8 bases had no gene match. Written as DNA, the CDR3 is TGTGCCAGCTCACCGCCCGGGACAGGGGTTCTCTACGAGCAGTACTTC. This encodes CASSPPGTGVLYEQYF.

The chain is built from TRBV20-1 and TRBJ2-1, with 11 positions matching TRBD2. Germline trimming cut 3 bases from V and 6 bases from J; bases unmatched to any gene: 4. In germline, CDR1 is DFQATT, CDR2 SNEGSKA (reference sequence). This CDR3 spans 14 amino acids. This chain's CDR3 is CSASKLAGVNEQFF. The CDR3 nucleotides read TGCAGTGCTAGTAAACTAGCGGGGGTCAATGAGCAGTTCTTC.

V gene TRBV7-2 combines with J gene TRBJ1-1; 8 nucleotides line up with TRBD1. The germline V gene has CDR1 SGHTA and CDR2 FQGNSA. V lost 11 bases and J lost 5; bases outside the gene matches: 19. This CDR3 region has 16 residues. The CDR3 region has the DNA TGTGCCGATGAAGAAAAGAGGACAGGGTCGAGGACTGAAGCTTTCTTT. Translating it yields CADEEKRTGSRTEAFF. Complete variable domain (other parts from reference TRBV7-2 and TRBJ1-1): GAGVSQSPSNKVTEKGKDVELRCDPISGHTALYWYRQSLGQGLEFLIYFQGNSAPDKSGLPSDRFSAERTGGSVSTLTIQRTQQEDSAVYLCADEEKRTGSRTEAFFGQGTRLTVV.

V gene TRBV29-1 combines with J gene TRBJ1-2, with a possible D match to TRBD1 (6 bases). CDR3 length: 12 amino acids. CDR1 and CDR2 from the germline V gene are SQVTM and ANQGSEA. The V and J ends lost 6 bases and 4 bases respectively, with 12 bases between them. The CDR3 sequence is CSVRTVVYGYTF. The CDR3 region has the DNA TGCAGCGTCCGGACAGTAGTCTATGGCTACACCTTC.

This chain joins TRBV5-5 and TRBJ1-1; D remains ambiguous. V was cut by 2 bases and J by 6 bases, with 14 bases left in between. Germline CDR1 is SGHKS and CDR2 is YYEKEE (reference sequence). The CDR3 is 14 residues long. DNA for the CDR3: TGTGCCAGCAGCTTACCCACGGGGTACCCTGAAGCTTTCTTT. This codes for CASSLPTGYPEAFF.

The genes are TRBV4-2 and TRBJ2-1; 9 bases match TRBD2. The V and J ends lost 0 bases and 10 bases, in that order; junction bases with no gene match: 4. CDR1 LGHNA and CDR2 YNFKEQ come from the germline V gene. The CDR3 consists of 14 residues. The CDR3 here is CASSQDILAGEQFF. The DNA for the CDR3 is TGTGCCAGCAGCCAAGATATCCTAGCGGGAGAGCAGTTCTTC.

This clone was observed a handful of times. The chain joins TRBV11-1 to TRBJ2-3; no firm D call. Germline lookup yields CDR1 SGHAT and CDR2 FQDESV (reference sequence). The CDR3 runs 11 residues. With 8 bases removed from V and 3 bases from J, the gap between germline ends came to 6 bases. CDR3 residues: CASAVTDTQYF. The CDR3 region has the DNA TGTGCCAGCGCGGTTACAGATACGCAGTATTTT.

V is TRBV4-1 and J is TRBJ1-5; maybe TRBD1 (5 bases). Between the trimmed V and J ends, which lost 3 bases and 4 bases, there was a span of 13 bases. CDR1 and CDR2 from the germline V gene are MGHRA and YSYEKL. The CDR3 is 15 residues long. CDR3 nucleotides: TGCGCCAGCAGCCAGGTACAGGCCCTAAATCAGCCCCAGCATTTT. It encodes CASSQVQALNQPQHF.

This clone was counted between two and nine times. This chain connects TRBV6-2 or TRBV6-3 to TRBJ1-5, with 7 bases that match TRBD1. The CDR3 totals 14 residues. J was trimmed by 11 bases and V by 4 bases; bases with no gene match: 11. The germline V gene has CDR1 MNHEY and CDR2 SVGEGT. CDR3 loop: CASSWGTDVSSQHF. The CDR3 coding sequence is TGTGCCAGCAGTTGGGGGACAGACGTTTCGTCCCAGCATTTT.

The chain has TRBV12-3 or TRBV12-4 and TRBJ2-1; D call uncertain. The CDR3 covers 13 residues. Trimming shortened V by 4 bases and J by 2 bases, and 6 bases separated the two germline ends. CDR3 sequence: CASSWATYNEQFF. The CDR3 DNA reads as TGTGCCAGCAGTTGGGCGACCTACAATGAGCAGTTCTTC.

This chain joins TRBV18 and TRBJ2-1; tentatively, D is TRBD2 (5 bases). CDR1 and CDR2 from the germline V gene are KGHSH and LQKENI. The V end was cut by 2 bases, the J end by 8 bases, with 7 bases between. The CDR3 length is 12 residues. This CDR3 reads CASSPMRDEQFF. The CDR3 nucleotides are TGTGCCAGCTCACCAATGCGGGATGAGCAGTTCTTC.

The rearrangement joins TRBV5-5 to TRBJ2-7; the D gene is possibly TRBD2 (5 bases). CDR1 is SGHKS, CDR2 YYEKEE, per germline (reference sequence). With 0 bases removed from V and 4 bases from J, the gap between germline ends came to 11 bases. The CDR3 has 14 residues. The CDR3 DNA is TGTGCCAGCAGCTTGGCCCGGGGTTATTACGAGCAGTACTTC. It translates to CASSLARGYYEQYF.

The V gene is TRBV9, the J gene TRBJ1-1; 8 positions match TRBD1. V lost 0 bases to trimming and J lost 4 bases; unmatched junction nucleotides: 8. This CDR3 is built from 16 residues. CDR1 and CDR2 from the germline V gene are SGDLS and YYNGEE. CDR3 residues: CASSVERTGRITEAFF. In nucleotides, the CDR3 is TGTGCCAGCAGCGTAGAGAGGACAGGGAGGATCACTGAAGCTTTCTTT.